This TCR beta chain was identified during a study of T cells in Graves' hyperthyroidism and ophthalmopathy. Amplification of TCR beta CDR3 regions used RNA as the template. HTBI primers were used for first-round RT-PCR of the TCR CDR3. TCRdb passed the multiplex PCR reads through MiXCR, listing each CDR3 protein once. Here the sample spans approximately 600,000 distinct CDR3 sequences, roughly 13% being singletons. This clonotype was seen repeatedly, ten times or more. Diagnosis of hyperthyroidism was new in patients aged 18 to 65, and its duration was under 2 months. Germline CDR1 is LNHDA and CDR2 is SQIVND (reference sequence). V lost 10 bases, J lost 4 bases, and 12 bases stayed unmatched. CDR3 length equals 15 residues.

The clonotype originates from a woman in her twenties or thirties with Graves' hyperthyroidism that later progressed to Graves' ophthalmopathy. Sequenced material: blood. V and J are TRBV19 and TRBJ2-2, with 7 bases lining up with TRBD1. CDR3 amino acids: CATYRTTGSTGELFF. CDR3 sequence (DNA): TGTGCCACTTATAGGACGACAGGGTCCACCGGGGAGCTGTTTTTT.